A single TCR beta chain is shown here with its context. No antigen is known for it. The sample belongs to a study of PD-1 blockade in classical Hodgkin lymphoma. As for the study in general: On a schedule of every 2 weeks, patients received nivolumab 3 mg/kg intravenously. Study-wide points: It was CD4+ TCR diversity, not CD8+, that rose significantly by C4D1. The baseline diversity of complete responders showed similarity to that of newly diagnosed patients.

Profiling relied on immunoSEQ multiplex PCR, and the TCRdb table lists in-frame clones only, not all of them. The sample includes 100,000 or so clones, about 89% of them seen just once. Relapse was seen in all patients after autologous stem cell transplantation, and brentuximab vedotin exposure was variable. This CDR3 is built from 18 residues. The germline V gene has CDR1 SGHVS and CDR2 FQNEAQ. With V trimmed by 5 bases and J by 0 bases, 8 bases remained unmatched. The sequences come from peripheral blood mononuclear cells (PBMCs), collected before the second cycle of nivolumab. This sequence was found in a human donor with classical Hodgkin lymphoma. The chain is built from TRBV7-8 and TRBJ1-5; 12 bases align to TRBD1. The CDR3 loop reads CASSQRDRGLFSNQPQHF. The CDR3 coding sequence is TGTGCCAGCAGCCAACGGGACAGGGGGCTCTTTAGCAATCAGCCCCAGCATTTT.